Shown below are 29 T cell receptor beta chains from a single sample sequenced in a study of spatial heterogeneity in lung cancer. Whole-study findings and limits: Tumoral mutation counts were tracked by counts of expanded intratumoral alpha and beta TCRs.

TCRdb itself ran the 5' RACE reads through MiXCR, one entry per CDR3 protein. The profile shows about 22,000 distinct CDR3 sequences, under 3.5% of them singletons. Their antigens remain unidentified. Described time point: sample taken at primary tumor resection. The specimen was lung tumor tissue, collected at surgery. The receptors originated from a male donor with early-stage non-small cell lung cancer.

This clonotype was counted at least ten times. The chain is built from TRBV5-1 and TRBJ1-2; D is uncertain. Trimming stripped 0 bases from V and 6 bases from J, with 15 bases between. This CDR3 contains 15 residues. Germline V CDR1 and CDR2: SGHRS, YFSETQ. CDR3 coding DNA: TGCGCCAGCAGCTTGGCCAAGGCAGATTGGCATGGCTACACCTTC. Protein: CASSLAKADWHGYTF.

In its sample, this clonotype was seen many times. CDR3 sequence (DNA): TGTGCCAGCAGTTATGGGGGGGTGTCTGAAGCTTTCTTT. This encodes CASSYGGVSEAFF. The rearrangement joins TRBV6-5 to TRBJ1-1; D is perhaps TRBD1 (5 bases). In germline, CDR1 is MNHEY, CDR2 SVGAGI. There are 13 residues in the CDR3. Trimming removed 3 bases at V and 6 bases at J, with 11 bases between.

This clonotype was found a few times. A much larger clonotype is one base distant, so this may be a read error. The CDR3 DNA reads as TGTGCCAGCAGTCCTACCGGCGATGAGCAGTTCTTC. Translating it yields CASSPTGDEQFF. V usage is TRBV12-3 or TRBV12-4 and J usage is TRBJ2-1; D is uncertain. V lost 5 bases to trimming and J lost 8 bases, with 10 bases between them. This CDR3 is built from 12 residues.

This clonotype was recorded at least ten times. The V and J genes are TRBV2 and TRBJ1-1, with 8 positions matching TRBD1. Per germline, CDR1 SNHLY and CDR2 FYNNEI. This CDR3 spans 12 amino acids. The junction had 5 bases not matched to a gene; V was cut back by 8 bases and J by 6 bases. CDR3 amino acids: CASGTGGAEAFF. CDR3 bases: TGTGCCAGCGGTACAGGGGGGGCTGAAGCTTTCTTT.

This clonotype was picked up many times. The chain joins TRBV6-5 to TRBJ1-1; the D gene is possibly TRBD1 (6 bases). The CDR3 runs 14 residues. Per the germline V gene, CDR1 is MNHEY and CDR2 is SVGAGI. V was trimmed by 0 bases and J by 3 bases, leaving 8 bases between them. The CDR3: CASSYSDRYTEAFF. The CDR3 DNA sequence: TGTGCCAGCAGTTACTCGGACAGATACACTGAAGCTTTCTTT.

This clonotype was counted many times. Here the CDR3 DNA reads TGTGCCAGCAGTTCGGGTGTCTCTGGAAACACCATATATTTT. Translation gives CASSSGVSGNTIYF. The chain is built from TRBV28 and TRBJ1-3; D remains unclear. V lost 4 bases to trimming and J lost 0 bases, with 7 bases between them. The CDR3 length is 14 residues. Germline-derived CDR1 and CDR2 are MDHEN and SYDVKM.

This clonotype was found many times. This CDR3 reads CASSPGLAEGSSDTDTQYF. In DNA form, the CDR3 reads TGTGCCAGCAGCCCGGGACTAGCGGAGGGAAGCAGTGACACAGATACGCAGTATTTT. This chain uses TRBV7-9 with TRBJ2-3; the match to TRBD2 covers 11 bases. Trimming removed 5 bases from V and 2 bases from J; junction bases left unmatched: 15. The CDR3 contains 19 residues. Germline-derived CDR1 and CDR2 are SEHNR and FQNEAQ (reference sequence).

The chain has TRBV5-4 and TRBJ2-7, with 11 bases matching TRBD2. J gave up 3 bases and V 3 bases, and 5 bases lay outside the gene matches. Germline CDR1 SGHNT, CDR2 YYREEE (reference sequence). The CDR3 has 15 residues. The CDR3 loop reads CASSSLAGGIYEQYF. The CDR3 DNA reads TGTGCCAGCAGCTCGTTAGCGGGAGGGATCTACGAGCAGTACTTC.

Many counts were recorded for this clonotype. The J gene is TRBJ2-2, the V gene TRBV2; TRBD2 is a possible D gene (5 bases). With 1 base removed from V and 7 bases from J, the gap between germline ends came to 10 bases. Germline CDR1 reads SNHLY; CDR2 reads FYNNEI. The CDR3 covers 14 residues. CDR3 residues: CASSEEGVIGELFF. The DNA of the CDR3 is TGTGCCAGCAGTGAAGAGGGAGTGATCGGGGAGCTGTTTTTT.

This clonotype was seen at least ten times. This chain joins TRBV12-3 or TRBV12-4 and TRBJ2-3, with a possible D match to TRBD2 (6 bases). The CDR3 spans 13 residues. Trimming took 6 bases from V and 10 from J, leaving 17 bases between them. The CDR3 nucleotides are TGTGCCAGCAGAACCTACGCCGGGACTCCGCAGTATTTT. This codes for CASRTYAGTPQYF.

This clonotype was observed many times. This chain links TRBV7-2 with TRBJ1-5, with D perhaps matching TRBD1 (5 bases). Germline V gene lookup returns CDR1 SGHTA and CDR2 FQGNSA. This CDR3 has 14 residues. The V end was cut by 5 bases, the J end by 2 bases, with 10 bases between. DNA of the CDR3: TGTGCCAGCAGCCGTTGGGGGGGCAATCAGCCCCAGCATTTT. Its translation: CASSRWGGNQPQHF.

This clonotype occurred many times. The chain uses TRBV24-1 and TRBJ2-1; 14 nucleotides line up with TRBD2. The CDR3 spans 16 residues. V lost 3 bases to trimming and J lost 8 bases; unmatched junction nucleotides: 5. Germline CDR1 is KGHDR and CDR2 is SFDVKD. This chain's CDR3 is CATSDTGTSGSYEQFF. The CDR3 DNA sequence: TGTGCCACCAGTGATACCGGGACTAGCGGGAGTTATGAGCAGTTCTTC.

There are many counts of this clonotype. The rearrangement uses TRBV9 and TRBJ2-1; 8 bases match TRBD2. Germline assignment: CDR1 SGDLS and CDR2 YYNGEE. The CDR3 is 15 amino acids. The V and J ends lost 1 base and 6 bases, in that order; junction bases with no gene match: 6. CDR3 DNA sequence: TGTGCCAGCAGCGTAAATCTAGCGGGTCCCAATGAGCAGTTCTTC. Amino acids: CASSVNLAGPNEQFF.

This clonotype was recorded at least ten times. The chain couples TRBV5-6 to TRBJ2-1; 7 bases are shared with TRBD2. This CDR3 spans 16 amino acids. Germline V lookup: CDR1 SGHDT, CDR2 YYEEEE. Unmatched junction bases numbered 13, after V lost 3 bases and J lost 7 bases. In DNA, the CDR3 is TGTGCCAGCAGCTCCCCCGGACTAGTTATTCAGAATGAGCAGTTCTTC. It yields the protein CASSSPGLVIQNEQFF.

This clonotype was counted many times. The rearrangement uses TRBV6-1 and TRBJ1-1; D gene unclear. The V end lost 2 bases, the J end lost 6 bases, and 13 bases lay between the germline ends. CDR1 is MNHNS, CDR2 SASEGT, per germline. CDR3 length: 14 amino acids. In DNA, the CDR3 is TGTGCCAGCAGTGAACCGGCCCTACTTGCTGAAGCTTTCTTT. Residues: CASSEPALLAEAFF.

This clonotype showed up many times. The gene calls are TRBV24-1 and TRBJ1-1; no definite D call. V dropped 3 bases and J dropped 10 bases, with 14 bases sitting between them. This CDR3 is built from 13 residues. Germline CDR1 reads KGHDR; CDR2 reads SFDVKD. The CDR3 reads CATSDPPDARAFF. The CDR3 DNA reads TGTGCCACCAGTGATCCCCCCGATGCCAGAGCTTTCTTT.

This clonotype appeared many times. This chain links TRBV25-1 with TRBJ1-2, with D possibly TRBD1 on 5 matching bases. Germline values: CDR1 MGHDK, CDR2 SYGVNS. This CDR3 contains 13 residues. Trimming took 4 bases from V and 4 from J, leaving 10 bases between them. The CDR3 here is CASSVRGLYGYTF. The CDR3 DNA follows: TGTGCCAGCAGTGTCCGGGGACTCTATGGCTACACCTTC.

This clonotype was detected many times. The J gene is TRBJ1-1, the V gene TRBV6-2 or TRBV6-3, with a tentative D call TRBD1 (5 bases). The CDR3 runs to 14 residues. Germline CDR1 and CDR2: MNHEY and SVGEGT. The CDR3 DNA reads TGTGCGACAACGGGGGGAGGATCGAACACTGAAGCTTTCTTT. The encoded protein is CATTGGGSNTEAFF.

By share of the sample, this clonotype is medium-sized. The chain recombines TRBV29-1 with TRBJ1-2; unclear D gene. Looked up from germline, CDR1 is SQVTM and CDR2 is ANQGSEA. V dropped 2 bases and J dropped 4 bases, with 8 bases sitting between them. The CDR3 totals 12 residues. In DNA form, the CDR3 reads TGCAGCGTTGAAAAGGGAGCCTATGGCTACACCTTC. The encoded protein is CSVEKGAYGYTF. The variable domain in full, completed from reference TRBV29-1 and TRBJ1-2, reads SAVISQKPSRDICQRGTSLTIQCQVDSQVTMMFWYRQQPGQSLTLIATANQGSEATYESGFVIDKFPISRPNLTFSTLTVSNMSPEDSSIYLCSVEKGAYGYTFGSGTRLTVV.

This clonotype was seen many times. V is TRBV9 and J is TRBJ1-3; D remains unclear. Germline-derived CDR1 and CDR2 are SGDLS and YYNGEE. This CDR3 spans 15 amino acids. Trimming took 0 bases from V and 6 from J, leaving 13 bases between them. CDR3 protein: CASSVEGGRENTIYF. The CDR3 coding sequence is TGTGCCAGCAGCGTAGAGGGAGGACGGGAAAACACCATATATTTT.

This clonotype has a count of ten or more. V is TRBV5-1 and J is TRBJ2-3; D gene unclear. Germline V gene lookup returns CDR1 SGHRS and CDR2 YFSETQ. This CDR3 is built from 17 residues. The V end was cut by 0 bases, the J end by 0 bases, with 14 bases between. The CDR3 sequence: CASSLARKYGSTDTQYF. CDR3 bases: TGCGCCAGCAGCTTGGCCCGAAAGTACGGTAGCACAGATACGCAGTATTTT. Combining the CDR3 with reference TRBV5-1 and TRBJ2-3 gives the whole variable domain KAGVTQTPRYLIKTRGQQVTLSCSPISGHRSVSWYQQTPGQGLQFLFEYFSETQRNKGNFPGRFSGRQFSNSRSEMNVSTLELGDSALYLCASSLARKYGSTDTQYFGPGTRLTVL.

This clonotype was counted ten times or more. The V gene is TRBV30, the J gene TRBJ2-1; D perhaps matches TRBD2 (5 bases). Germline values: CDR1 GTSNPN, CDR2 SVGIG (reference sequence). The length of the CDR3 is 13 residues. Trimming cost V 0 bases and J 12 bases, with 15 bases left between them. The CDR3 reads CAWSVQTGVGQFF. As DNA, the CDR3 is TGTGCCTGGAGTGTACAAACCGGGGTTGGGCAGTTCTTC.

J is TRBJ1-2 and V is TRBV6-1; D is unclear. There are 14 residues in the CDR3. Germline values: CDR1 MNHNS, CDR2 SASEGT. The V and J ends lost 0 bases and 4 bases respectively, with 9 bases between them. The CDR3 nucleotides are TGTGCCAGCAGTGAAGCAGGGCTAGGCTATGGCTACACCTTC. Translation gives CASSEAGLGYGYTF.

There are many counts of this clonotype. The J gene is TRBJ2-7, the V gene TRBV6-6, with no clear D. The ends were cut back, 3 bases at V and 7 bases at J, with 10 bases in the middle. Germline V CDR1 and CDR2: MNHNY, SVGAGI (reference sequence). The CDR3 is 12 amino acids. The CDR3 DNA reads as TGTGCCAGCAGTTATGGTCTGGCGGAGCAGTACTTC. As protein: CASSYGLAEQYF.

This clonotype came up many times. The chain employs TRBV13 and TRBJ2-7, with D maybe TRBD1 (6 bases). Per germline, CDR1 PRHDT and CDR2 FYEKMQ (reference sequence). V was pared by 3 bases and J by 4 bases, with 16 bases between. CDR3 size: 15 residues. The CDR3 bases are TGTGCCAGCAGCTTGGGGACAAGGGGTGGATACGAGCAGTACTTC. It specifies CASSLGTRGGYEQYF.

Ten or more counts support this clonotype. The rearrangement links TRBV29-1 to TRBJ2-5, with 9 bases lining up with TRBD2. CDR1 is SQVTM and CDR2 is ANQGSEA in the germline V gene. V lost 4 bases, J lost 4 bases, and 7 bases stayed unmatched. This CDR3 is built from 14 residues. The chain's CDR3 is CSVGSGRSGETQYF. Written as DNA, the CDR3 is TGCAGCGTTGGGAGCGGGAGGTCAGGAGAGACCCAGTACTTC.

This clonotype showed up just a few times. This chain joins TRBV5-4 and TRBJ2-6; D assignment may be TRBD1 or TRBD2 (5 bases each). CDR3 length equals 17 residues. The V gene lost 3 bases and the J gene lost 3 bases, with 16 bases spanning the gap. Germline CDR1 and CDR2: SGHNT and YYREEE (reference sequence). In DNA, the CDR3 is TGTGCCAGCAGCTCTACTAGAGACAGATTTGGGGCCAACGTCCTGACTTTC. Translated, it gives CASSSTRDRFGANVLTF. Full variable domain (remainder filled in from reference TRBV5-4 and TRBJ2-6): ETGVTQSPTHLIKTRGQQVTLRCSSQSGHNTVSWYQQALGQGPQFIFQYYREEENGRGNFPPRFSGLQFPNYSSELNVNALELDDSALYLCASSSTRDRFGANVLTFGAGSRLTVL.

The chain links TRBV5-6 to TRBJ1-1; D is undetermined. The CDR3 runs to 14 residues. Germline CDR1 and CDR2: SGHDT and YYEEEE. V was cut by 6 bases and J by 0 bases, with 12 bases left in between. The CDR3 reads CASIIRHLNTEAFF. CDR3 bases: TGTGCCAGCATAATCCGACACCTGAACACTGAAGCTTTCTTT.

This clonotype was counted many times. The chain combines TRBV29-1 with TRBJ2-7; no clear D. Germline-derived CDR1 and CDR2 are SQVTM and ANQGSEA. The CDR3 sequence is 11 residues long. V was clipped by 7 bases and J by 2 bases, with 9 bases between them. CDR3: CSAFGAYEQYF. The CDR3 nucleotides are TGCAGCGCCTTTGGTGCCTACGAGCAGTACTTC.